Shown below are 12 T cell receptor beta chains from a single sample sequenced in a study of T cells in localized non-small cell lung cancer. Here immunoSEQ multiplex PCR was the method, and the copy in TCRdb shows in-frame clones only, minus some. The data show about 43,000 clones, roughly 90% seen once. This specimen was PBMCs, taken before any cancer treatment. The origin of the receptors is a woman aged 35-70 years with stage II lung adenocarcinoma.

The chain recombines TRBV6-5 with TRBJ1-2; 9 nucleotides match TRBD1. The germline V gene encodes CDR1 MNHEY and CDR2 SVGAGI. Unmatched junction bases numbered 2, after V lost 2 bases and J lost 4 bases. This CDR3 comprises 14 residues. CDR3 DNA: TGTGCCAGCAGTTACGGACAGGGGAGCTATGGCTACACCTTC. Residues: CASSYGQGSYGYTF.

V and J are TRBV5-1 and TRBJ2-3; D uncertain. V was trimmed by 0 bases and J by 8 bases, leaving 16 bases between them. CDR3 size: 15 residues. CDR1 and CDR2 from the germline V gene are SGHRS and YFSETQ. The CDR3: CASSLDPPSIPTQYF. CDR3 nucleotide sequence: TGCGCCAGCAGCTTGGATCCCCCCTCTATTCCTACGCAGTATTTT.

V is TRBV10-2 and J is TRBJ2-7, with no clear D. The CDR3 runs to 12 residues. Trimming left V 4 bases short and J 2 bases short, with 6 bases between. CDR1 and CDR2 from the germline V gene are WSHSY and SAAADI. The CDR3 loop is CASSAHAYEQYF. DNA for the CDR3: TGCGCCAGCAGTGCCCATGCCTACGAGCAGTACTTC.

The gene calls are TRBV14 and TRBJ1-2; a possible D gene is TRBD1 (6 bases). CDR1 and CDR2 from the germline V gene are SGHDN and FVKESK. This CDR3 contains 16 residues. Trimming removed 1 base at V and 0 bases at J, with 12 bases between. CDR3 nucleotides: TGTGCCAGCAGCCAAGCCGAACAGGGAGCTAACTATGGCTACACCTTC. It encodes CASSQAEQGANYGYTF.

The chain links TRBV2 to TRBJ1-2, with unresolved D. The V gene's germline CDR1 is SNHLY and CDR2 FYNNEI. CDR3 length: 13 residues. Trimming removed 10 bases from V and 0 bases from J, with 12 bases in between. This chain's CDR3 is CATKGLSNYGYTF. The CDR3 bases are TGTGCCACCAAAGGGTTATCTAACTATGGCTACACCTTC.

The chain employs TRBV5-4 and TRBJ1-1, with 9 bases identical to TRBD1. Germline V lookup: CDR1 SGHNT, CDR2 YYREEE (reference sequence). The CDR3 covers 15 residues. V lost 1 base to trimming and J lost 5 bases; unmatched junction nucleotides: 6. Here the CDR3 DNA reads TGTGCCAGCAGCTTGTTGACAGGGGGTGGAACTGAAGCTTTCTTT. The encoded protein is CASSLLTGGGTEAFF. The variable domain in full, with the rest retrieved from reference TRBV5-4 and TRBJ1-1, is ETGVTQSPTHLIKTRGQQVTLRCSSQSGHNTVSWYQQALGQGPQFIFQYYREEENGRGNFPPRFSGLQFPNYSSELNVNALELDDSALYLCASSLLTGGGTEAFFGQGTRLTVV.

This clone was counted a single time. The chain combines TRBV5-1 with TRBJ2-3, with TRBD2 matching 12 bases. V dropped 4 bases and J dropped 4; count of bases not matched to a gene: 7. CDR3 length: 16 amino acids. Germline V gene sequence: CDR1 SGHRS, CDR2 YFSETQ. The CDR3: CASSSPSGGASDTQYF. The CDR3, as DNA: TGCGCCAGCAGCAGCCCTAGCGGGGGGGCGTCAGATACGCAGTATTTT.

The V and J genes are TRBV5-8 and TRBJ2-6; perhaps TRBD2 as D (5 bases). The CDR3 consists of 15 residues. CDR1 and CDR2 (germline): SGHTS, YDEGEE. Deletions cut 2 bases from V and 1 base from J, with 7 bases between. This CDR3 is CASSFRLSGANVLTF. The CDR3 DNA follows: TGTGCCAGCAGCTTTCGACTATCTGGGGCCAACGTCCTGACTTTC.

This clone was counted once. The chain has TRBV7-8 and TRBJ1-2; D gene uncertain. The ends were cut back, 1 base at V and 6 bases at J, with 6 bases in the middle. The germline CDR1 and CDR2 sequences are SGHVS and FQNEAQ. This CDR3 region has 12 residues. This CDR3 reads CASSLVGDGYTF. Written as DNA, the CDR3 is TGTGCCAGCAGCTTAGTCGGGGATGGCTACACCTTC.

The chain couples TRBV7-9 to TRBJ2-2; 8 bases line up with TRBD1. After removal of 4 bases from V and 7 bases from J, the junction contained 5 bases not matched to a gene. The germline V gene encodes CDR1 SEHNR and CDR2 FQNEAQ (reference sequence). The CDR3 loop spans 14 amino acids. CDR3: CASSSQGAGGELFF. The DNA for the CDR3 is TGTGCCAGCAGCTCCCAGGGGGCTGGCGGGGAGCTGTTTTTT.

The rearrangement links TRBV14 to TRBJ1-1, with 12 bases fitting TRBD1. The CDR3 consists of 18 residues. The J segment lost 6 bases and the V segment lost 3 bases, leaving 14 bases of the junction unmatched. The germline V gene encodes CDR1 SGHDN and CDR2 FVKESK. CDR3 DNA: TGTGCCAGCAGCCATCGCACCGGGACAGGGGGCGCGAATGCTGAAGCTTTCTTT. It is translated as CASSHRTGTGGANAEAFF.

This chain connects TRBV19 to TRBJ1-1; 9 nucleotides line up with TRBD1. The germline CDR1 and CDR2 sequences are LNHDA and SQIVND (reference sequence). V lost 6 bases to trimming and J lost 1 base; unmatched junction nucleotides: 3. The CDR3 has 14 amino acids. The CDR3 nucleotides are TGTGCCAGTAGCCCGGGACAGGGGAACACTGAAGCTTTCTTT. Translating gives CASSPGQGNTEAFF.